A selection of T cell receptor beta chains follows, all from one sample in a study of cytotoxic CD8 clonotypes in ibrutinib-treated CLL. Clones were read by immunoSEQ multiplex PCR, and TCRdb kept only the in-frame ones, dropping some. Found here are around 140,000 clones, 76% of them singletons; the top ten hold just over 5%. Sequences were derived from PBMCs, sampled after 24 months of ibrutinib treatment. All receptors derive from a human donor with chronic lymphocytic leukemia. Both conserved end residues are part of each CDR3.

TRBV7-2	TRBJ1-1	CASSFTAWGTEAFF
TRBV5-8	TRBJ1-1	CASSSGGASQGAMNTEAFF
TRBV18	TRBJ2-1	CASSPGSNNEQFF
TRBV5-4	TRBJ2-4	CASSFPGGGKNIQYF
TRBV2	TRBJ2-7	CASSPGSSYEQYF
TRBV28	TRBJ2-7	CASSRDNPYEQYF
TRBV6-1	TRBJ1-6	CATTGPWDNSPLHF
TRBV5-1	TRBJ2-2	CASSSGRLAGLGTGELFF
TRBV15	TRBJ1-2	CATSRGGDWGYGYTF
TRBV28	TRBJ1-4	CASSPQTVSGLFF
TRBV5-1	TRBJ1-1	CASSLAAGLLESTEAFF
TRBV7-2	TRBJ1-4	CASSLVTGVALFF
TRBV30	TRBJ1-1	CAWDRGAASQAFF
TRBV29-1	TRBJ2-6	CSVRIPVGANVLTF
TRBV9	TRBJ2-1	CASSPRTSPNNEQFF
TRBV7-3	TRBJ2-2	CASSLMFPGTGFDGELFF
TRBV5-1	TRBJ1-2	CASSANPGQEGGYTF
TRBV9	TRBJ2-2	CASNPSAGRDTGELFF
TRBV18	TRBJ1-6	CASSPLLEGGALHF
TRBV7-8	TRBJ1-5	CASSFSVTANQPQHF
TRBV6-5	TRBJ2-1	CASSEQGPNEQFF
TRBV18	TRBJ2-2	CASSPNRGSGELFF
TRBV4-2	TRBJ2-7	CASSHPGQGSYEQYF
TRBV7-9	TRBJ1-3	CASSRLAGNTIYF